These 18 T cell receptor beta chains were all obtained from the same sample, sequenced in a study of T cells in Graves' hyperthyroidism and ophthalmopathy. Researchers took RNA transcripts and amplified the TCR beta CDR3 regions from them. A set of HTBI primers served as the primers for a first-round RT-PCR of the TCR CDR3. TCRdb re-derived calls from the multiplex PCR reads in MiXCR, one entry per CDR3 protein. Of roughly 510,000 distinct CDR3 sequences listed, roughly 45% are singletons. Sequencing was performed on peripheral blood or thyroid tissue (not recorded which). These receptor sequences come from an adult woman with Graves' disease, either hyperthyroidism or ophthalmopathy (not recorded which).

The V call is TRBV6-1, the J call TRBJ2-7; weak D call: TRBD1 (6 bases). CDR1 MNHNS and CDR2 SASEGT come from the germline V gene. The CDR3 runs to 17 residues. Trimming took off 5 bases at V and 0 bases at J, with 20 bases between the two ends. The CDR3 sequence is CASSHNFQGTPSYEQYF. CDR3 DNA: TGTGCCAGCAGTCACAACTTTCAGGGGACCCCCTCCTACGAGCAGTACTTC.

V is TRBV2 and J is TRBJ1-1, with D perhaps TRBD1 (5 bases). The CDR3 runs 13 residues. Germline V gene lookup returns CDR1 SNHLY and CDR2 FYNNEI. Trimming took 7 bases from V and 2 from J, leaving 11 bases between them. CDR3 residues: CASMRDVNTEAFF. The CDR3 DNA reads as TGTGCCAGCATGAGGGACGTCAACACTGAAGCTTTCTTT. Full variable domain (rest looked up from reference TRBV2 and TRBJ1-1): EPEVTQTPSHQVTQMGQEVILRCVPISNHLYFYWYRQILGQKVEFLVSFYNNEISEKSEIFDDQFSVERPDGSNFTLKIRSTKLEDSAMYFCASMRDVNTEAFFGQGTRLTVV.

The rearrangement links TRBV7-7 to TRBJ2-2, with a weak D call TRBD1 (5 bases). The V gene's germline CDR1 is SSHAT and CDR2 FNYEAQ (reference sequence). CDR3 length: 15 amino acids. The CDR3 coding sequence is TGTGCTAGTGGTTTCATAATTCAGGGAACCGGGGAGCTGTTTTTT. Protein: CASGFIIQGTGELFF. The complete variable domain, with remaining parts taken from reference TRBV7-7 and TRBJ2-2, reads GAGVSQSPRYKVTKRGQDVTLRCDPISSHATLYWYQQALGQGPEFLTYFNYEAQPDKSGLPSDRFSAERPEGSISTLTIQRTEQRDSAMYRCASGFIIQGTGELFFGEGSRLTVL.

The chain has TRBV19 and TRBJ1-3; no clear D gene. Germline CDR1 reads LNHDA; CDR2 reads SQIVND (reference sequence). The CDR3 length is 13 residues. V was pared by 5 bases and J by 2 bases, with 7 bases between. CDR3 bases: TGTGCCAGTAGTCCACGTGCTGGAAACACCATATATTTT. It yields the protein CASSPRAGNTIYF.

The J gene is TRBJ1-2, the V gene TRBV10-3; D remains ambiguous. V was clipped by 7 bases and J by 4 bases, with 22 bases between them. The CDR3 spans 16 residues. Looked up from germline, CDR1 is ENHRY and CDR2 is SYGVKD. The CDR3 DNA sequence: TGTGCCATCACCCCCTCTGGCACCCGATACCCCTATGGCTACACCTTC. Residues: CAITPSGTRYPYGYTF.

This clonotype has just one count. The J gene is TRBJ1-6, the V gene TRBV9, with a weak D call TRBD1 (5 bases). CDR3 length equals 17 residues. Germline CDR1 and CDR2: SGDLS and YYNGEE. Trimming took 3 bases from V and 5 from J, leaving 18 bases between them. CDR3 protein: CASSAYPEPRDNSPLHF. The CDR3, as DNA: TGTGCCAGCAGCGCCTACCCCGAGCCCAGGGATAATTCACCCCTCCACTTT.

There are many counts of this clonotype. The chain has TRBV5-1 and TRBJ1-1; 8 bases align to TRBD1. CDR3 length: 16 amino acids. In germline, CDR1 is SGHRS, CDR2 YFSETQ. Trimming took 0 bases from V and 6 from J; bases not matched to a gene: 10. The DNA of the CDR3 is TGCGCCAGCAGCTTGGGACAGGGGCGAGGAGATCCTGAAGCTTTCTTT. Residues: CASSLGQGRGDPEAFF.

The V and J genes are TRBV10-3 and TRBJ2-5; 14 positions match TRBD2. The germline V gene has CDR1 ENHRY and CDR2 SYGVKD. Trimming took 5 bases from V and 5 from J; bases not matched to a gene: 7. This CDR3 comprises 16 residues. The CDR3 nucleotides are TGTGCCATCAGTCCCGGGACTAGCGGGGGCTTGGAGACCCAGTACTTC. Amino acids: CAISPGTSGGLETQYF.

This chain uses TRBV20-1 with TRBJ1-2; 8 bases line up with TRBD1. J was trimmed by 4 bases and V by 8 bases; bases with no gene match: 12. The germline V gene has CDR1 DFQATT and CDR2 SNEGSKA (reference sequence). This CDR3 has 14 amino acids. Written as DNA, the CDR3 is TGCAGTCTTGGACCAGGGGGCTCCCGCTATGGCTACACCTTC. Amino acid sequence: CSLGPGGSRYGYTF.

This clonotype was detected ten times or more. V gene TRBV7-3 combines with J gene TRBJ1-1; the D is unclear. Deletions cut 5 bases from V and 1 base from J, with 8 bases between. The CDR3 covers 13 residues. Per the germline V gene, CDR1 is SGHTA and CDR2 is FQGTGA. The chain's CDR3 is CASSLSKNTEAFF. Here the CDR3 DNA reads TGTGCCAGCAGCCTGTCGAAGAACACTGAAGCTTTCTTT.

The genes are TRBV24-1 and TRBJ1-6; 8 nucleotides line up with TRBD1. The CDR3 spans 14 residues. The germline CDR1 and CDR2 sequences are KGHDR and SFDVKD. With 5 bases clipped from V and 6 bases from J, the junction kept 2 bases outside the gene matches. The CDR3 coding sequence is TGTGCCACCAGTGGGACAGGGTTTAATTCACCCCTCCACTTT. Protein product: CATSGTGFNSPLHF.

This clonotype was found once. The J gene is TRBJ2-2, the V gene TRBV9; D is undetermined. The CDR3 contains 16 residues. Germline lookup yields CDR1 SGDLS and CDR2 YYNGEE. V shed 2 bases and J shed 2 bases, with 13 bases lying between them. The CDR3 DNA sequence: TGTGCCAGCAGCGTTGGCAACTCTGGAAACACCGGGGAGCTGTTTTTT. Protein product: CASSVGNSGNTGELFF.

The chain links TRBV19 to TRBJ2-7; D gene uncertain. Germline CDR1 is LNHDA and CDR2 is SQIVND (reference sequence). Trimming cost V 4 bases and J 4 bases, with 17 bases left between them. The CDR3 sequence is 15 residues long. CDR3 sequence (DNA): TGTGCCAGTAGTACCACGGCCGCATTCTGGTACGAGCAGTACTTC. Encoded protein: CASSTTAAFWYEQYF.

The V gene is TRBV11-2, the J gene TRBJ1-6, with TRBD1 as a possible D gene (6 bases). Germline values: CDR1 SGHAT, CDR2 FQNNGV. V was shortened by 1 base and J by 10 bases, with 23 bases between the two germline ends. The CDR3 spans 18 residues. CDR3 DNA sequence: TGTGCCAGCAGCTTAGTGTTCTTTTGGGGGGCGTTTTGGTCACCCCTCCACTTT. It is translated as CASSLVFFWGAFWSPLHF.

The V call is TRBV6-1, the J call TRBJ2-7; D is undetermined. The V end was cut by 2 bases, the J end by 2 bases, with 7 bases between. The CDR3 runs 13 residues. The germline V gene encodes CDR1 MNHNS and CDR2 SASEGT. CDR3 sequence reads: CASSEWGPYEQYF. The CDR3 region has the DNA TGTGCCAGCAGTGAATGGGGTCCCTACGAGCAGTACTTC.

V usage is TRBV27 and J usage is TRBJ1-6, with 9 bases lining up with TRBD1. Germline V gene data show CDR1 as MNHEY and CDR2 as SMNVEV (reference sequence). The V and J ends lost 2 bases and 8 bases, in that order; junction bases with no gene match: 4. This CDR3 region has 15 residues. CDR3 DNA: TGTGCCAGCAGTTTAGAACAGGGGGCATATTCACCCCTCCACTTT. Protein sequence: CASSLEQGAYSPLHF.

Concerning this clonotype: The junction does not match germline at one end; this may be a read error. The chain joins TRBV15 to TRBJ2-2; 7 bases match TRBD1. Germline V lookup: CDR1 LNHNV, CDR2 YYDKDF (reference sequence). CDR3 length: 16 residues. The CDR3 is CATSNARDSLTGELSW. CDR3 DNA sequence: TGTGCCACCAGCAACGCACGGGACAGCTTAACCGGGGAGCTGTCTTGG.

The chain employs TRBV5-8 and TRBJ1-1; no definite D call. The germline V and J ends were trimmed by 4 bases and 1 base, with 14 bases remaining between them. Per the germline V gene, CDR1 is SGHTS and CDR2 is YDEGEE. The CDR3 covers 15 residues. CDR3 protein: CASSEAQMRNTEAFF. CDR3 in DNA: TGTGCCAGCAGCGAAGCTCAGATGCGGAACACTGAAGCTTTCTTT.